This T cell receptor beta chain was captured by sequencing in a study of cytomegalovirus exposure and HLA in healthy donors. On the study more broadly: Early released data had around 79 million unique TCRs, all coming from HLA-typed donors.

As concerns this clone: Its matching antigen is unknown.

Losses at the gene ends were 5 bases for V and 2 bases for J; bases not matched to a gene: 6. Germline lookup yields CDR1 LNHDA and CDR2 SQIVND (reference sequence). The CDR3 consists of 15 residues. Study-level points and caveats: TRBV6-2, TRBV6-3 and other indistinguishable V segments were excluded. In a later analysis, several top co-occurrence clusters appeared linked to parvovirus B19, influenza, CMV and Epstein-Barr virus. A missense DCLRE1C variant was associated with V- and J-gene trimming of TCR beta chains in a later analysis, and an independent cohort replicated the association.

60 Vbeta and 13 Jbeta primers were used in PCR. Sequencing was performed with immunoSEQ multiplex PCR; in TCRdb, only in-frame clones are kept and a portion is missing. The sample has 150,000 to 200,000 clones, 65% to 70% seen once. This chain connects TRBV19 to TRBJ2-3; 8 nucleotides match TRBD2. What was sequenced was PBMCs. The TCR sequence derives from a man aged 25-45 years in good health and CMV-seropositive. This CDR3 is CASSGSGALTDTQYF. For the CDR3, the DNA is TGTGCCAGTAGTGGTAGCGGGGCGCTCACAGATACGCAGTATTTT.